These 17 T cell receptor beta chains share one sample of origin, sequenced in a study of tumor-infiltrating lymphocytes in primary liver carcinoma. Starting material of around 490 ng total RNA yielded TCR beta cDNA via a constant-region primer. Three nested multiplex PCR rounds of slightly modified ARM-PCR generated TCR beta libraries. A C-beta reverse primer and TRBV1-TRBV30 forward primers served in each of the first two PCR rounds, at 9 to 10 cycles apiece. TCRdb recomputed calls from the multiplex PCR reads with MiXCR, one row per CDR3 protein. The table has more than 95,000 distinct CDR3 sequences, around 83% seen once. Both RNA and DNA were isolated together from around 18-30 mg of bulk tissue that had not been sorted. The sequencing sample was made of liver tumor tissue from sampling region 3. The sample's subset: tumor region T3, left-lateral pole. The receptors originated from a middle-aged man with primary liver carcinoma and hepatitis B virus infection.

As concerns this clonotype: A much larger clone lies a single base off, so this may be a read error. The conserved phenylalanine or tryptophan normally closing the CDR3 is absent here, so this likely arose from a read error. The V call is TRBV30, the J call TRBJ1-1; maybe TRBD1 (5 bases). The V end lost 4 bases, the J end lost 0 bases, and 15 bases lay between the germline ends. Germline V CDR1 and CDR2: GTSNPN, SVGIG (reference sequence). The CDR3 is 15 amino acids. The CDR3 reads CAWNVRAGMNTEAFL. The DNA for the CDR3 is TGTGCCTGGAATGTAAGAGCAGGGATGAACACTGAAGCTTTCCTT.

The chain combines TRBV6-5 with TRBJ2-5, with D perhaps TRBD1 (6 bases). The CDR3 has 14 residues. Germline assignment: CDR1 MNHEY and CDR2 SVGAGI. With 9 bases removed from V and 5 bases from J, the gap between germline ends came to 19 bases. CDR3 nucleotides: TGTGCCAGTAGTCAGGTCCATCAGGGGGAGACCCAGTACTTC. Its translation: CASSQVHQGETQYF.

Of note for this clonotype: A much larger clone lies one base from this, so it may be a read error. V gene TRBV2 combines with J gene TRBJ1-4; 9 bases fit TRBD1. V trimming: 8 bases; J trimming: 8 bases; junction bases outside the gene matches: 3. Per the germline V gene, CDR1 is SNHLY and CDR2 is FYNNEI. The CDR3 loop spans 12 amino acids. This CDR3 is CASQDRGEKLFF. The DNA for the CDR3 is TGTGCCAGCCAGGACAGGGGCGAAAAACTGTTTTTT.

This clonotype has a single count. Sequence at one end of the junction differs from germline and may be a read error. The chain has TRBV7-8 and TRBJ2-5; TRBD1 agrees at 9 bases. The CDR3 contains 14 residues. CDR1 is SGHVS, CDR2 FQNEAQ, per germline. The CDR3, as DNA: TGTGCCAACAGCAGTGACAGGGGGATTGAGACCCAGTACTTC. Amino acids: CANSSDRGIETQYF.

This clonotype was picked up a small number of times. With a much larger clone just one base away, this may be a read error. The rearrangement uses TRBV28 and TRBJ1-1, with no clear D. Looked up from germline, CDR1 is MDHEN and CDR2 is SYDVKM. V dropped 6 bases and J dropped 1 base, with 6 bases sitting between them. The CDR3 is 12 residues long. CDR3 residues: CASRRANTEAFF. In nucleotides, the CDR3 is TGTGCCAGCAGAAGGGCGAACACTGAAGCTTTCTTT.

As for this clonotype: No conserved phenylalanine or tryptophan ends this CDR3, so it is likely a read error. V gene TRBV14 combines with J gene TRBJ2-1, with 8 bases lining up with TRBD2. CDR3 length: 16 amino acids. Germline CDR1 is SGHDN and CDR2 is FVKESK. As DNA, the CDR3 is TGTGTCAGCAGTGCCGTAGCGGGATGGGTAAACGATGAGCAGTTCATC. It specifies CVSSAVAGWVNDEQFI.

The chain recombines TRBV18 with TRBJ1-6; unclear D gene. This CDR3 contains 13 residues. The V and J ends lost 7 bases and 5 bases respectively, with 9 bases between them. The germline V gene encodes CDR1 KGHSH and CDR2 LQKENI. CDR3 protein: CASCDRNNSPLHF. Here the CDR3 DNA reads TGTGCCAGCTGCGACCGCAATAATTCACCCCTCCACTTT.

The genes are TRBV4-3 and TRBJ1-2; D is ambiguous. The CDR3 is 14 residues long. V gave up 8 bases and J gave up 9 bases, with 22 bases separating them. CDR1 and CDR2 (germline): LGHNA, YSLEER. CDR3 sequence (DNA): TGCGCCAGCTGTCAAGATTCAGGCTTGGGGTGCTACACCTTC. It specifies CASCQDSGLGCYTF.

To note about this clonotype: As the CDR3 is not closed by the conserved phenylalanine or tryptophan, this likely results from a read error. This chain links TRBV6-1 with TRBJ2-3; the D gene is possibly TRBD2 (6 bases). CDR1 is MNHNS, CDR2 SASEGT, per germline. There are 14 residues in the CDR3. V was pared by 7 bases and J by 7 bases, with 18 bases between. CDR3 coding DNA: TGTGCCAGCACCCCCGGGACTGGCTCACATACGCAGTATGTT. It yields the protein CASTPGTGSHTQYV.

As to this clonotype: A junction end diverges from the germline sequence, so it may reflect a read error. The V gene is TRBV6-5, the J gene TRBJ1-4, with no clear D. The germline V gene encodes CDR1 MNHEY and CDR2 SVGAGI. The CDR3 runs 14 residues. CDR3: CVSSRVASNEKLFF. CDR3 DNA sequence: TGTGTCAGCAGTAGGGTAGCTTCTAATGAAAAACTGTTTTTT.

This clonotype was seen just once. This chain joins TRBV11-2 and TRBJ2-7; 9 positions match TRBD1. Germline V gene sequence: CDR1 SGHAT, CDR2 FQNNGV. This CDR3 is 15 amino acids long. This CDR3 is CTNSLRWTGENKQYF. The CDR3, as DNA: TGTACCAACAGTTTACGATGGACAGGGGAAAACAAGCAGTACTTC.

The J gene is TRBJ2-1, the V gene TRBV4-1, with 10 nucleotides matching TRBD2. Per germline, CDR1 MGHRA and CDR2 YSYEKL. The CDR3 spans 16 residues. V shed 8 bases, J shed 9 bases, and the junction held 16 bases outside the gene matches. The CDR3 region is CASGRELTSGQSEQFF. As DNA, the CDR3 is TGCGCCAGCGGCCGAGAGCTGACTAGCGGGCAAAGTGAGCAGTTCTTC.

The gene calls are TRBV29-1 and TRBJ2-1; D gene unclear. The CDR3 has 13 residues. From germline, CDR1 is SQVTM and CDR2 ANQGSEA. Trimming cost V 3 bases and J 16 bases, with 22 bases left between them. The CDR3 loop reads CSVDRTQGNEEFF. The CDR3 nucleotides read TGCAGCGTTGACCGTACACAAGGGAATGAGGAATTCTTC.

The sample holds many counts of this clonotype. This sequence joins TRBV28 and TRBJ1-5, with TRBD1 matching 7 bases. The CDR3 has 15 residues. Germline CDR1 MDHEN, CDR2 SYDVKM. V was clipped by 10 bases and J by 4 bases; unmatched bases: 13. CDR3 nucleotides: TGTGCCACATCAAAGGGGGCGCTGGAAAATCAGCCCCAGCATTTT. It translates to CATSKGALENQPQHF.

The chain uses TRBV6-2 or TRBV6-3 and TRBJ2-7; TRBD1 agrees at 7 bases. This CDR3 contains 15 residues. J gave up 6 bases and V 11 bases, and 19 bases lay outside the gene matches. Germline assignment: CDR1 MNHEY and CDR2 SVGEGT. The CDR3 DNA is TGTGCCGTCAGTTACCTCGGACAGGACAGCTCCGAGCAGTACTTC. It is translated as CAVSYLGQDSSEQYF.

In this sample, this clonotype turned up a few times. One junction end disagrees with the germline gene, perhaps due to a read error. This chain joins TRBV4-1 and TRBJ2-1, with TRBD2 identical over 11 bases. The CDR3 is made up of 16 amino acids. From germline, CDR1 is MGHRA and CDR2 YSYEKL. The CDR3 region has the DNA TGCGCCAGTAGCCCCGAACTAGCGGGGGCTTACAATGGGCAATTCTTC. It is translated as CASSPELAGAYNGQFF.

On this clonotype itself: Sequence at one end of the junction differs from germline and may be a read error. This chain connects TRBV29-1 to TRBJ2-7; D perhaps matches TRBD1 (6 bases). Germline assignment: CDR1 SQVTM and CDR2 ANQGSEA. CDR3 length: 13 amino acids. DNA of the CDR3: TGCAGTGTCGATACAGGGTATATCGACGACCAGTACTTC. Its translation is CSVDTGYIDDQYF.